Listed here are 21 T cell receptor beta chains from one sample, sequenced in a study of T cells in Graves' hyperthyroidism and ophthalmopathy. Amplified regions were TCR beta CDR3 sequences from RNA transcripts. First-round RT-PCR of the TCR CDR3 relied on the HTBI primer set. MiXCR, applied by TCRdb to the multiplex PCR reads, yields one record per CDR3 protein. The sample holds hundreds of thousands of distinct CDR3 sequences, around 38% seen once. Sequencing was done on a sample of blood. These TCRs come from a man between 18 and 29 years old with Graves' hyperthyroidism.

This clonotype was picked up one time. The rearrangement joins TRBV7-9 to TRBJ2-5; 12 positions agree with TRBD2. CDR1 and CDR2 from the germline V gene are SEHNR and FQNEAQ (reference sequence). Unmatched junction bases numbered 9, after V lost 6 bases and J lost 4 bases. The CDR3 contains 16 residues. CDR3 loop: CASRQIRGLAGETQYF. In nucleotides, the CDR3 is TGTGCCAGCAGGCAGATCCGGGGACTAGCGGGAGAGACCCAGTACTTC. Full variable domain (missing parts from reference TRBV7-9 and TRBJ2-5): DTGVSQNPRHKITKRGQNVTFRCDPISEHNRLYWYRQTLGQGPEFLTYFQNEAQLEKSRLLSDRFSAERPKGSFSTLEIQRTEQGDSAMYLCASRQIRGLAGETQYFGPGTRLLVL.

The chain uses TRBV29-1 and TRBJ1-5, with D perhaps matching TRBD1 (6 bases). This CDR3 spans 11 amino acids. V shed 4 bases and J shed 13 bases, with 14 bases lying between them. CDR1 and CDR2 (germline): SQVTM, ANQGSEA. CDR3 sequence: CSVVSPGTQHF. The CDR3 DNA follows: TGCAGCGTTGTGTCCCCAGGGACACAGCATTTT.

This clonotype was seen many times. V usage is TRBV29-1 and J usage is TRBJ2-7, with D perhaps matching TRBD1 or TRBD2 (6 bases each). Germline V CDR1 and CDR2: SQVTM, ANQGSEA. V lost 6 bases, J lost 6 bases, and 27 bases lay in between. CDR3 size: 16 residues. CDR3 DNA: TGCAGCGTGACCCCTCGGCTGGCAGGGGCGGGGAGCGAGCAGTACTTC. Translated: CSVTPRLAGAGSEQYF.

The chain couples TRBV6-1 to TRBJ1-1; 9 nucleotides agree with TRBD1. With 4 bases clipped from V and 5 bases from J, the junction kept 11 bases outside the gene matches. Germline loops: CDR1 MNHNS, CDR2 SASEGT. The CDR3 totals 16 residues. CDR3 sequence reads: CASSASWTGVGTEAFF. CDR3 DNA: TGTGCCAGCAGTGCTTCATGGACAGGGGTGGGAACTGAAGCTTTCTTT.

A single count supports this clonotype. The junction differs from germline at one of its ends, possibly a read error. V is TRBV5-1 and J is TRBJ1-1, with D possibly being TRBD1 (5 bases). CDR3 length: 13 amino acids. From germline, CDR1 is SGHRS and CDR2 YFSETQ. CDR3 DNA: TGCGCCAGCAGCTTCAGGGATGACACTGAAGTTTTCTTT. This codes for CASSFRDDTEVFF.

The chain employs TRBV10-3 and TRBJ1-1; D not resolved. The germline V and J ends were trimmed by 6 bases and 5 bases, with 13 bases remaining between them. The CDR3 length is 13 residues. From germline, CDR1 is ENHRY and CDR2 SYGVKD. In nucleotides, the CDR3 is TGTGCCATCAGGTCACCTTCGGGGACTGAAGCTTTCTTT. It encodes CAIRSPSGTEAFF.

This clonotype was seen repeatedly, ten times or more. The rearrangement links TRBV5-5 to TRBJ1-1, with a tentative D call TRBD1 (6 bases). The CDR3 has 13 residues. CDR1 and CDR2 (germline): SGHKS, YYEKEE (reference sequence). V gave up 4 bases and J gave up 6 bases, with 13 bases separating them. Here the CDR3 reads CASSLTGSPEAFF. The CDR3 coding sequence is TGTGCCAGCAGCCTTACAGGGAGCCCTGAAGCTTTCTTT.

In this sample, this clonotype turned up many times. The chain is built from TRBV20-1 and TRBJ1-1; no clear D gene. This CDR3 has 12 amino acids. The V end lost 6 bases, the J end lost 4 bases, and 12 bases lay between the germline ends. CDR1 is DFQATT, CDR2 SNEGSKA, per germline (reference sequence). CDR3 amino acids: CSADGVSTEAFF. The CDR3 DNA reads TGCAGTGCGGACGGGGTTAGCACTGAAGCTTTCTTT.

In this sample, this clonotype turned up many times. V and J are TRBV7-9 and TRBJ1-2; D is uncertain. Germline V gene data show CDR1 as SEHNR and CDR2 as FQNEAQ (reference sequence). There are 14 residues in the CDR3. V was trimmed by 5 bases and J by 5 bases, leaving 15 bases between them. This chain's CDR3 is CASSPNQLAYGYTF. Here the CDR3 DNA reads TGTGCCAGCAGCCCTAATCAGTTGGCTTATGGCTACACCTTC.

This clonotype has just a few counts. This sequence joins TRBV7-2 and TRBJ2-5, with TRBD1 matching over 7 bases. The CDR3 is 15 amino acids. The germline V gene encodes CDR1 SGHTA and CDR2 FQGNSA. The junction had 6 bases not matched to a gene; V was cut back by 4 bases and J by 1 base. The CDR3 DNA sequence: TGTGCCAGCAGCTCAAGTGGACAGGCCCAAGAGACCCAGTACTTC. Translated, it gives CASSSSGQAQETQYF.

This clonotype was counted ten times or more. This chain links TRBV6-6 with TRBJ1-2; D ambiguous. The ends were cut back, 2 bases at V and 8 bases at J, with 12 bases in the middle. Germline CDR1 MNHNY, CDR2 SVGAGI (reference sequence). CDR3 length equals 13 residues. CDR3 in DNA: TGTGCCAGCAGTTACCAGGACGGTCGGGGCTACACCTTC. This encodes CASSYQDGRGYTF.

This clonotype was recorded at least ten times. This chain links TRBV2 with TRBJ2-6; D ambiguous. V was pared by 8 bases and J by 1 base, with 12 bases between. The germline gives CDR1 SNHLY, CDR2 FYNNEI. The CDR3 is 15 residues long. In DNA, the CDR3 is TGTGCCAGCCTCTTGGACGATTCTGGGGCCAACGTCCTGACTTTC. It yields the protein CASLLDDSGANVLTF.

This clonotype was seen ten or more times. The CDR3 is CASSVVRGPTEAFF. DNA of the CDR3: TGTGCCAGCAGCGTAGTCCGGGGGCCCACTGAAGCTTTCTTT. This chain uses TRBV9 with TRBJ1-1, with a possible D match to TRBD1 (6 bases). This CDR3 region has 14 residues. Germline V gene lookup returns CDR1 SGDLS and CDR2 YYNGEE. The germline V and J ends were trimmed by 0 bases and 4 bases, with 10 bases remaining between them.

Many counts were recorded for this clonotype. The V call is TRBV10-3, the J call TRBJ1-5; 8 bases are a match to TRBD1. The V gene's germline CDR1 is ENHRY and CDR2 SYGVKD. The CDR3 consists of 14 residues. Trimming removed 2 bases from V and 4 bases from J; junction bases left unmatched: 1. CDR3 residues: CAISENRGNQPQHF. CDR3 DNA: TGTGCCATCAGTGAGAACAGGGGGAATCAGCCCCAGCATTTT.

The chain recombines TRBV9 with TRBJ2-7, with TRBD2 identical over 8 bases. CDR1 is SGDLS and CDR2 is YYNGEE in the germline V gene. This CDR3 spans 16 amino acids. V lost 4 bases and J lost 3; bases outside the gene matches: 12. CDR3 DNA sequence: TGTGCCAGCAGCCAAGTGGCCGGGAGGGCAAGCTACGAGCAGTACTTC. Protein product: CASSQVAGRASYEQYF.

This clonotype was seen many times. This chain uses TRBV27 with TRBJ2-7; D gene uncertain. Trimming shortened V by 4 bases and J by 2 bases, and 6 bases separated the two germline ends. In germline, CDR1 is MNHEY, CDR2 SMNVEV (reference sequence). The CDR3 consists of 12 residues. The CDR3 DNA reads TGTGCCAGCAGTTCTAATACCTACGAGCAGTACTTC. Protein: CASSSNTYEQYF.

The chain carries TRBV11-2 and TRBJ1-3, with TRBD1 as a possible D gene (5 bases). CDR1 SGHAT and CDR2 FQNNGV come from the germline V gene. This CDR3 is built from 17 residues. The V and J ends lost 0 bases and 0 bases respectively, with 12 bases between them. In DNA, the CDR3 is TGTGCCAGCAGCTTAGATGGCGACAGCTACTCTGGAAACACCATATATTTT. It codes for CASSLDGDSYSGNTIYF.

The chain couples TRBV6-2 or TRBV6-3 to TRBJ1-1, with D tentatively TRBD1 (6 bases). The germline gives CDR1 MNHEY, CDR2 SVGEGT. The CDR3 covers 16 residues. Deletions cut 2 bases from V and 5 bases from J, with 18 bases between. The CDR3 reads CASSYAGDMTETEAFF. CDR3 sequence (DNA): TGTGCCAGCAGTTACGCAGGGGACATGACGGAGACTGAAGCTTTCTTT.

The chain joins TRBV7-3 to TRBJ1-1; D is unclear. CDR1 is SGHTA, CDR2 FQGTGA, per germline. This CDR3 spans 13 amino acids. V was clipped by 7 bases and J by 1 base, with 10 bases between them. CDR3 nucleotide sequence: TGTGCCAGCAACTTCGGCGGGAACACTGAAGCTTTCTTT. Protein product: CASNFGGNTEAFF.

This clonotype appeared a few times. The chain combines TRBV20-1 with TRBJ1-2; 8 nucleotides align to TRBD1. This CDR3 comprises 13 residues. Germline V CDR1 and CDR2: DFQATT, SNEGSKA (reference sequence). The junction had 1 base not matched to a gene; V was cut back by 0 bases and J by 4 bases. CDR3 coding DNA: TGCAGTGCTAGAGACGACAGGGGCTATGGCTACACCTTC. It codes for CSARDDRGYGYTF.

The chain joins TRBV7-9 to TRBJ2-7; D could derive from TRBD1 or TRBD2 (5 bases each). The CDR3 length is 14 residues. The V gene lost 6 bases and the J gene lost 3 bases, with 15 bases spanning the gap. Germline values: CDR1 SEHNR, CDR2 FQNEAQ (reference sequence). CDR3 sequence (DNA): TGTGCCAGCAGTTTATATGGGACCGGCTACGAGCAGTACTTC. It yields the protein CASSLYGTGYEQYF.